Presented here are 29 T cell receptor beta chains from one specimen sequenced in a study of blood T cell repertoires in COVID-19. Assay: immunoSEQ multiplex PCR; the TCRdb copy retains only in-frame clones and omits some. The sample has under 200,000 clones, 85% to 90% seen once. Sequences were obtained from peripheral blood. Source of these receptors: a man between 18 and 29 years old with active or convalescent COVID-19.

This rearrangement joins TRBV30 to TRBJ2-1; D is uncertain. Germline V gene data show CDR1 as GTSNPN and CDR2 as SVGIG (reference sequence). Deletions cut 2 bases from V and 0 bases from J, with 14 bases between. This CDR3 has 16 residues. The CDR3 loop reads CAWSPADSSSYNEQFF. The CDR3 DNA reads TGTGCCTGGAGTCCTGCCGACTCGAGCTCCTACAATGAGCAGTTCTTC.

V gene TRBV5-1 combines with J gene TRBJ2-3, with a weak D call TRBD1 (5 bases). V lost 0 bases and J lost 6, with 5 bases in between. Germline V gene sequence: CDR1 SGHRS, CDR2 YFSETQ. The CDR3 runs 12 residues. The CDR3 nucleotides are TGCGCCAGCAGCTTGGACAGGGATACGCAGTATTTT. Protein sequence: CASSLDRDTQYF. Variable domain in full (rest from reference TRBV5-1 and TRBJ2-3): KAGVTQTPRYLIKTRGQQVTLSCSPISGHRSVSWYQQTPGQGLQFLFEYFSETQRNKGNFPGRFSGRQFSNSRSEMNVSTLELGDSALYLCASSLDRDTQYFGPGTRLTVL.

The CDR3 sequence: CASSLGGQGAQVSPLHF. In DNA, the CDR3 is TGTGCCAGCAGCTTAGGCGGACAGGGGGCGCAAGTTTCACCCCTCCACTTT. The V gene is TRBV13, the J gene TRBJ1-6; the match to TRBD1 covers 11 bases. The CDR3 contains 17 residues. After removal of 0 bases from V and 9 bases from J, the junction contained 7 bases not matched to a gene. CDR1 is PRHDT and CDR2 is FYEKMQ in the germline V gene (reference sequence).

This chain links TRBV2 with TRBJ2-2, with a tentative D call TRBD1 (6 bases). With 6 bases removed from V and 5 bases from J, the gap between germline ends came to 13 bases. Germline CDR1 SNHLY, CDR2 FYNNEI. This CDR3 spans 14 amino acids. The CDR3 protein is CASRAQGRTGELFF. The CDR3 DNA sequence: TGTGCCAGCAGGGCACAGGGTAGGACCGGGGAGCTGTTTTTT.

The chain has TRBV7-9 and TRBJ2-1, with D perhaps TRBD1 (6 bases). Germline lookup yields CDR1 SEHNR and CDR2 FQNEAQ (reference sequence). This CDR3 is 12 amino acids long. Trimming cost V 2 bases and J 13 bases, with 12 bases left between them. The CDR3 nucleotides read TGTGCCAGCAGCTTACTACAGGGAACCCAGTTCTTC. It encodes CASSLLQGTQFF.

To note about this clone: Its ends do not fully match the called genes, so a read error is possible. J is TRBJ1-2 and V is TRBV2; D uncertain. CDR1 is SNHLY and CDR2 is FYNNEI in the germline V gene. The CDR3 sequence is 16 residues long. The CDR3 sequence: CASREDAAGPNYGYTF. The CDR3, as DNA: TGTGCCAGCAGGGAAGACGCCGCGGGCCCTAACTATGGCTACACCTTC.

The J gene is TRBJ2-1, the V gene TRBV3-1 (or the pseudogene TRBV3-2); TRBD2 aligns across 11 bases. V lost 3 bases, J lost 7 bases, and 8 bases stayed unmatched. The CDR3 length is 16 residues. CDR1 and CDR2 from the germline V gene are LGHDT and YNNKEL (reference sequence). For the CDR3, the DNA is TGTGCCAGCAGCCAGCAACTAGCGGGAGTAGGAAATGAGCAGTTCTTC. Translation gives CASSQQLAGVGNEQFF.

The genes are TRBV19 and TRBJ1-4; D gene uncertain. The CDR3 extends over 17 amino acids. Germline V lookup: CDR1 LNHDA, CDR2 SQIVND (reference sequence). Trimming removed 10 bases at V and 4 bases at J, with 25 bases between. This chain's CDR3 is CATEPTPGSTYNEKLFF. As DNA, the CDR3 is TGTGCCACCGAACCCACCCCCGGATCGACTTATAATGAAAAACTGTTTTTT. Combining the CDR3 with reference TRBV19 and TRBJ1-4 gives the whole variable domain DGGITQSPKYLFRKEGQNVTLSCEQNLNHDAMYWYRQDPGQGLRLIYYSQIVNDFQKGDIAEGYSVSREKKESFPLTVTSAQKNPTAFYLCATEPTPGSTYNEKLFFGSGTQLSVL.

The CDR3 loop reads CASSMGGKAYEQYF. CDR3 coding DNA: TGTGCCAGTAGTATGGGGGGGAAAGCCTACGAGCAGTACTTC. The chain has TRBV19 and TRBJ2-7, with 7 bases that match TRBD2. Losses at the gene ends were 3 bases for V and 2 bases for J; bases not matched to a gene: 4. The length of the CDR3 is 14 residues. Germline V gene lookup returns CDR1 LNHDA and CDR2 SQIVND (reference sequence). Together with reference TRBV19 and TRBJ2-7, the CDR3 gives the full variable domain: DGGITQSPKYLFRKEGQNVTLSCEQNLNHDAMYWYRQDPGQGLRLIYYSQIVNDFQKGDIAEGYSVSREKKESFPLTVTSAQKNPTAFYLCASSMGGKAYEQYFGPGTRLTVT.

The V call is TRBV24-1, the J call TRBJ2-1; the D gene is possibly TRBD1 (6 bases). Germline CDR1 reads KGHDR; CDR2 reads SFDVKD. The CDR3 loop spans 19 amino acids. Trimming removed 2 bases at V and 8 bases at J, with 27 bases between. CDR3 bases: TGTGCCACCAGTGATTCCAAACAAGAACAGGGTAATATTTGGGATGAGCAGTTCTTC. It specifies CATSDSKQEQGNIWDEQFF.

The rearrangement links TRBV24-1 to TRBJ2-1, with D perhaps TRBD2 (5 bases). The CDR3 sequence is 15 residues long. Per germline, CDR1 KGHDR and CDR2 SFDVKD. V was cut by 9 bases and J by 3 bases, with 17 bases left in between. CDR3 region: CATSSPRDVYNEQFF. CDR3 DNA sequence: TGTGCCACCTCTTCCCCTCGGGATGTCTACAATGAGCAGTTCTTC.

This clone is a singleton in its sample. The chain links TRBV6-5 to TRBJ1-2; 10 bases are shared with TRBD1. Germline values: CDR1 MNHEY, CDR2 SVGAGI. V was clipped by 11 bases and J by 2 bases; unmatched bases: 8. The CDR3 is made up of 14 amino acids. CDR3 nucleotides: TGTGCCTCCGGAAAGGGACAGGGGAACTATGGCTACACCTTC. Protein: CASGKGQGNYGYTF.

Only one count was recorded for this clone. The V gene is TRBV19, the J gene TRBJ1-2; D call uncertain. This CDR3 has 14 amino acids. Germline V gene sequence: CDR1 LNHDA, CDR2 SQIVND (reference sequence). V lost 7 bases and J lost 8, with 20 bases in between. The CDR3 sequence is CASIPDSTAEGYTF. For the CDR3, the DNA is TGTGCCAGTATTCCTGACTCCACGGCGGAGGGCTACACCTTC. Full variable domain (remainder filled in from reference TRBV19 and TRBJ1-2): DGGITQSPKYLFRKEGQNVTLSCEQNLNHDAMYWYRQDPGQGLRLIYYSQIVNDFQKGDIAEGYSVSREKKESFPLTVTSAQKNPTAFYLCASIPDSTAEGYTFGSGTRLTVV.

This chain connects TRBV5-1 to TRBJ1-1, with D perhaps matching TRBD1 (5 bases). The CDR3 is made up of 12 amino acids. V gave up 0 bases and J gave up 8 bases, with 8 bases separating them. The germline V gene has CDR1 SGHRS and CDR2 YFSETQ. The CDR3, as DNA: TGCGCCAGCAGCTTGGTGGGGCAGGAAGCTTTCTTT. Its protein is CASSLVGQEAFF.

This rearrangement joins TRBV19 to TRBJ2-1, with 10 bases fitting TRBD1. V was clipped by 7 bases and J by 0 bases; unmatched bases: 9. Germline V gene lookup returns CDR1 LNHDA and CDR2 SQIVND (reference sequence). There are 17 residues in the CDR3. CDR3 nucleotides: TGTGCCAGTACGCGGACAGGGGGTCAAAGCTCCTACAATGAGCAGTTCTTC. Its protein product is CASTRTGGQSSYNEQFF.

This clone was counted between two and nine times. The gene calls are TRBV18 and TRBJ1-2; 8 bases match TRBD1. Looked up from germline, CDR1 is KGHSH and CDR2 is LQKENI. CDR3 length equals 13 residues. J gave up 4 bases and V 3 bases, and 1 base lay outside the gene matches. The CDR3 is CASSPGQGYGYTF. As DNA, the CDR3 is TGTGCCAGCTCACCTGGACAGGGCTATGGCTACACCTTC.

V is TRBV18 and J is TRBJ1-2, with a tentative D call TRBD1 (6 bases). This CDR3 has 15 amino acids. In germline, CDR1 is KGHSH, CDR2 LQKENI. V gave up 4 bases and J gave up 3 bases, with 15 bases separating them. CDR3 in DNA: TGTGCCAGCTCACTTCCGCAGGGGCCTCACTATGGCTACACCTTC. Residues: CASSLPQGPHYGYTF.

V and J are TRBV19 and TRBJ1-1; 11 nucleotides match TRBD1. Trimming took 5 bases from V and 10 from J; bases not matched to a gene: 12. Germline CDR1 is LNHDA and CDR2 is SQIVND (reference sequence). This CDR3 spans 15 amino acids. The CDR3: CASSPPDRGRLGAFF. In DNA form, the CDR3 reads TGTGCCAGTAGTCCCCCGGACAGGGGGCGACTGGGAGCTTTCTTT.

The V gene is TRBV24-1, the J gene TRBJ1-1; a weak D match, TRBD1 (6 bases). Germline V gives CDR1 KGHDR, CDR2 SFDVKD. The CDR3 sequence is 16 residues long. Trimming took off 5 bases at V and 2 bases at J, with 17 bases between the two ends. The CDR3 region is CATSGSPTGYNTEAFF. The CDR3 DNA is TGTGCCACCAGTGGAAGCCCAACAGGGTACAACACTGAAGCTTTCTTT.

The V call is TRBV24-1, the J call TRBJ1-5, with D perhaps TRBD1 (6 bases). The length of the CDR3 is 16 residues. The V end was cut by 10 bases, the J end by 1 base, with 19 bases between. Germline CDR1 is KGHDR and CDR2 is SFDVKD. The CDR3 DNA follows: TGTGCCACGGCCGGCGGGGGGCACAGAAGCAATCAGCCCCAGCATTTT. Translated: CATAGGGHRSNQPQHF.

CDR3 loop: CATSDPLFGEQFF. The DNA for the CDR3 is TGTGCCACCAGTGATCCTCTTTTCGGTGAGCAGTTCTTC. The chain employs TRBV24-1 and TRBJ2-1, with D unresolved. V dropped 3 bases and J dropped 9 bases, with 11 bases sitting between them. Per germline, CDR1 KGHDR and CDR2 SFDVKD. The CDR3 length is 13 residues.

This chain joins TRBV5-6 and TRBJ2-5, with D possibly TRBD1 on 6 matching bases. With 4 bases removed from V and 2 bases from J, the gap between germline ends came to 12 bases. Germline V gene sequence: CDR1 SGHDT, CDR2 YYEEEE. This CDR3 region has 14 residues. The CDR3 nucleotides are TGTGCCAGCAGCCCTAGGACAGTGCAAGAGACCCAGTACTTC. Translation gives CASSPRTVQETQYF.

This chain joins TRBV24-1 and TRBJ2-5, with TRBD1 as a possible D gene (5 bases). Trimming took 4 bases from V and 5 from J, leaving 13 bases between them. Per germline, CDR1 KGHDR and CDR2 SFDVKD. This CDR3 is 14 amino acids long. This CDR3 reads CATSDTRAGETQYF. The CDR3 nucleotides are TGTGCCACCAGTGACACCAGGGCAGGGGAGACCCAGTACTTC.

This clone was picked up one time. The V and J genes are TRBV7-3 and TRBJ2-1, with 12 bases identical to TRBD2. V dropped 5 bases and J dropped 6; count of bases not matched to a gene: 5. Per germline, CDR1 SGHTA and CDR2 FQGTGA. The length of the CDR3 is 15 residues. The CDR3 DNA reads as TGTGCCAGCAGCCTCGAGGGACTAGCGGGCAATGAGCAGTTCTTC. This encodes CASSLEGLAGNEQFF.

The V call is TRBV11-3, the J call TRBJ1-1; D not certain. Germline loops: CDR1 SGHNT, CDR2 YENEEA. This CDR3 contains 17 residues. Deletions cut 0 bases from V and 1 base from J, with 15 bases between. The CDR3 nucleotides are TGTGCCAGCAGCTTAGATGGTTCCCCGGTTAAGAACACTGAAGCTTTCTTT. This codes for CASSLDGSPVKNTEAFF.

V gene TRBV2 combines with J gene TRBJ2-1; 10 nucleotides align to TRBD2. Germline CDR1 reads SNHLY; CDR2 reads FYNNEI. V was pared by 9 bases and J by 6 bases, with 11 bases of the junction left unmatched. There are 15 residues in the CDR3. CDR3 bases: TGTGCCAGTCTTTTTGGACTAGCGGAGGCCAATGAGCAGTTCTTC. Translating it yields CASLFGLAEANEQFF. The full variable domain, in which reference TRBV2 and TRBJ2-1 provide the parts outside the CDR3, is EPEVTQTPSHQVTQMGQEVILRCVPISNHLYFYWYRQILGQKVEFLVSFYNNEISEKSEIFDDQFSVERPDGSNFTLKIRSTKLEDSAMYFCASLFGLAEANEQFFGPGTRLTVL.

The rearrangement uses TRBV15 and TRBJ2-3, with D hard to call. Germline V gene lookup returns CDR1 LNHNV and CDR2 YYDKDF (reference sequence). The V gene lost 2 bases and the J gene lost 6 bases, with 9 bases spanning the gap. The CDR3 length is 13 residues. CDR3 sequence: CATSRNLEDTQYF. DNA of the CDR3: TGTGCCACCAGCAGAAATTTGGAGGATACGCAGTATTTT.

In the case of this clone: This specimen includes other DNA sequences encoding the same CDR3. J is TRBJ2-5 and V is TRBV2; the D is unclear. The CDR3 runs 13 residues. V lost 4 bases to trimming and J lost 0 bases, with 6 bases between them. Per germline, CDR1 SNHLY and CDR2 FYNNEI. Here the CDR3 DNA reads TGTGCCAGCAGTGGAACAGACCAAGAGACCCAGTACTTC. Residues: CASSGTDQETQYF. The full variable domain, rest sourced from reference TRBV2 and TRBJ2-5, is EPEVTQTPSHQVTQMGQEVILRCVPISNHLYFYWYRQILGQKVEFLVSFYNNEISEKSEIFDDQFSVERPDGSNFTLKIRSTKLEDSAMYFCASSGTDQETQYFGPGTRLLVL.

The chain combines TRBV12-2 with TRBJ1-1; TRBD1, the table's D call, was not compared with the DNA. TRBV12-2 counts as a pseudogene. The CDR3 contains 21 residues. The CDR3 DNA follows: TGTGCAAGTCGCTTATGTTCTGGGCAGGGCATACCATACAGGGCGAACACTGAAGCTTTCTTT. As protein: CASRLCSGQGIPYRANTEAFF.